The rows below give T cell receptor beta chains drawn from one sample of a study of blood T cells in healthy people across ages. TCRdb re-called the 5' RACE reads with MiXCR, one entry per CDR3 protein. Of approximately 2,000,000 distinct CDR3 sequences in the sample, approximately 40% were seen once. The sample consisted of blood. All receptors come from a human donor in good health. Both conserved end residues are part of each CDR3. A D gene is named only where the DNA matches it firmly. Clone size is shown for a subset of rows, as once, few, many or a class of expanded clone.

j_call: TRBJ2-7; clone_size: few; v_call: TRBV20-1; d_call: .; cdr3_aa: CSAQSRGYEQYF; cdr3_nt: TGCAGTGCTCAATCCAGGGGATACGAGCAGTACTTC
j_call: TRBJ2-3; clone_size: .; v_call: TRBV5-1; d_call: TRBD2; cdr3_aa: CASSLFSGGGADTQYF; cdr3_nt: TGCGCCAGCAGCTTGTTTAGCGGGGGAGGCGCAGATACGCAGTATTTT
j_call: TRBJ2-7; clone_size: .; v_call: TRBV10-3; d_call: .; cdr3_aa: CAITTQGAYEQYF; cdr3_nt: TGTGCCATCACAACACAAGGGGCCTACGAGCAGTACTTC
j_call: TRBJ1-1; clone_size: .; v_call: TRBV12-3/TRBV12-4; d_call: .; cdr3_aa: CASSEIAEVGVRANTEAFF; cdr3_nt: TGTGCCAGCAGTGAAATTGCGGAGGTGGGGGTTAGGGCGAACACTGAAGCTTTCTTT
j_call: TRBJ2-7; clone_size: .; v_call: TRBV6-5; d_call: .; cdr3_aa: CASSRTGQEQYF; cdr3_nt: TGTGCCAGCAGTCGGACGGGCCAGGAGCAGTACTTC
j_call: TRBJ2-2; clone_size: .; v_call: TRBV5-1; d_call: .; cdr3_aa: CASSRLTGTGELFF; cdr3_nt: TGCGCCAGCAGCCGCCTAACCGGAACCGGGGAGCTGTTTTTT
j_call: TRBJ1-6; clone_size: .; v_call: TRBV7-9; d_call: TRBD1; cdr3_aa: CASSTQGAVNNSPLHF; cdr3_nt: TGTGCCAGCAGCACGCAGGGGGCTGTCAATAATTCACCCCTCCACTTT
j_call: TRBJ2-3; clone_size: .; v_call: TRBV27; d_call: .; cdr3_aa: CASISIGWGKDTDTQYF; cdr3_nt: TGTGCCAGCATTTCCATAGGATGGGGAAAGGATACAGATACGCAGTATTTT
j_call: TRBJ2-7; clone_size: .; v_call: TRBV6-2/TRBV6-3; d_call: .; cdr3_aa: CASSNGPLTQYF; cdr3_nt: TGTGCCAGCAGTAACGGACCGCTCACCCAGTACTTC
j_call: TRBJ2-7; clone_size: .; v_call: TRBV6-2/TRBV6-3; d_call: .; cdr3_aa: CASRERTFEQYF; cdr3_nt: TGTGCCAGCAGGGAACGAACATTCGAGCAGTACTTC
j_call: TRBJ1-2; clone_size: .; v_call: TRBV7-2; d_call: .; cdr3_aa: CASSLVGGGSNYGYTF; cdr3_nt: TGTGCCAGCAGCTTAGTCGGAGGGGGAAGTAACTATGGCTACACCTTC
j_call: TRBJ1-2; clone_size: few; v_call: TRBV7-2; d_call: .; cdr3_aa: CASSFHREGYTF; cdr3_nt: TGTGCCAGCAGCTTCCACAGGGAAGGCTACACCTTC
j_call: TRBJ2-7; clone_size: .; v_call: TRBV10-3; d_call: TRBD1; cdr3_aa: CAISEVQGYEQYF; cdr3_nt: TGTGCCATCAGTGAGGTACAGGGGTACGAGCAGTACTTC
j_call: TRBJ2-7; clone_size: many; v_call: TRBV7-2; d_call: .; cdr3_aa: CASSLAAAQGYYEQYF; cdr3_nt: TGTGCCAGCAGCTTAGCTGCGGCACAGGGATACTACGAGCAGTACTTC
j_call: TRBJ2-1; clone_size: .; v_call: TRBV7-2; d_call: .; cdr3_aa: CASSFLARINSSYNEQFF; cdr3_nt: TGTGCCAGCAGCTTTCTGGCCCGTATTAATAGCTCCTACAATGAGCAGTTCTTC
j_call: TRBJ2-1; clone_size: .; v_call: TRBV29-1; d_call: .; cdr3_aa: CSVAESGAANEQFF; cdr3_nt: TGCAGCGTCGCCGAATCAGGGGCGGCAAACGAGCAGTTCTTC
j_call: TRBJ2-1; clone_size: few; v_call: TRBV6-6; d_call: .; cdr3_aa: CASRRVLAAFNNEQFF; cdr3_nt: TGTGCCAGCAGGCGCGTACTAGCAGCCTTCAACAATGAGCAGTTCTTC
j_call: TRBJ2-5; clone_size: .; v_call: TRBV25-1; d_call: TRBD2; cdr3_aa: CASSAPGGGSQETQYF; cdr3_nt: TGTGCCAGCAGTGCTCCCGGGGGAGGGTCTCAAGAGACCCAGTACTTC
j_call: TRBJ1-2; clone_size: many; v_call: TRBV7-9; d_call: TRBD1; cdr3_aa: CASSKGQGFYGYTF; cdr3_nt: TGTGCCAGCAGCAAAGGACAGGGCTTCTATGGCTACACCTTC
j_call: TRBJ1-2; clone_size: few; v_call: TRBV12-3/TRBV12-4; d_call: TRBD1; cdr3_aa: CASSLHRGDGYTF; cdr3_nt: TGTGCCAGCAGTCTTCACAGGGGAGATGGCTACACCTTC
j_call: TRBJ2-7; clone_size: few; v_call: TRBV6-5; d_call: .; cdr3_aa: CASSYREGSYEQYF; cdr3_nt: TGTGCCAGCAGTTACAGAGAAGGGTCCTACGAGCAGTACTTC
j_call: TRBJ1-2; clone_size: .; v_call: TRBV12-3/TRBV12-4; d_call: .; cdr3_aa: CASGSRVGVYGYTF; cdr3_nt: TGCGCCAGCGGAAGCAGGGTGGGGGTATACGGCTACACCTTC
j_call: TRBJ2-7; clone_size: .; v_call: TRBV20-1; d_call: .; cdr3_aa: CSASPFTGNEQYF; cdr3_nt: TGCAGTGCTTCCCCGTTTACGGGGAACGAGCAGTACTTC
j_call: TRBJ2-5; clone_size: .; v_call: TRBV5-1; d_call: .; cdr3_aa: CASSLVGVRETQYF; cdr3_nt: TGCGCCAGCAGCTTGGTGGGGGTGAGAGAGACCCAGTACTTC
j_call: TRBJ2-7; clone_size: .; v_call: TRBV2; d_call: .; cdr3_aa: CATLLSGTYEQYF; cdr3_nt: TGTGCCACCCTGCTGAGTGGGACCTACGAGCAGTACTTC
j_call: TRBJ1-4; clone_size: .; v_call: TRBV6-6; d_call: .; cdr3_aa: CASTPQIGGGEKLFF; cdr3_nt: TGTGCCAGCACACCCCAGATCGGGGGAGGCGAAAAACTGTTTTTT
j_call: TRBJ1-1; clone_size: few; v_call: TRBV29-1; d_call: TRBD1; cdr3_aa: CSAGQGINTEAFF; cdr3_nt: TGCAGTGCGGGACAGGGGATCAACACTGAAGCTTTCTTT
j_call: TRBJ2-4; clone_size: few; v_call: TRBV20-1; d_call: .; cdr3_aa: CSLPVRDRQYF; cdr3_nt: TGCAGTCTCCCGGTTCGGGATCGGCAGTACTTC
j_call: TRBJ2-5; clone_size: .; v_call: TRBV11-2; d_call: .; cdr3_aa: CASSLGYGGRETQYF; cdr3_nt: TGTGCCAGCAGCTTAGGTTATGGAGGGAGGGAGACCCAGTACTTC
j_call: TRBJ2-5; clone_size: .; v_call: TRBV20-1; d_call: TRBD2; cdr3_aa: CSASGERGASGLGTQYF; cdr3_nt: TGCAGTGCTAGCGGCGAGCGGGGGGCCTCCGGGCTTGGGACCCAGTACTTC
j_call: TRBJ2-7; clone_size: .; v_call: TRBV4-1; d_call: .; cdr3_aa: CASSQVTVELRGEQYF; cdr3_nt: TGCGCCAGCAGCCAAGTCACCGTTGAGCTTAGAGGCGAGCAGTACTTC
j_call: TRBJ1-1; clone_size: once; v_call: TRBV24-1; d_call: .; cdr3_aa: CATSGGGYTEAFF; cdr3_nt: TGTGCCACCAGTGGTGGGGGCTACACTGAAGCTTTCTTT
j_call: TRBJ1-2; clone_size: few; v_call: TRBV15; d_call: TRBD1; cdr3_aa: CATSKAGQGYGYTF; cdr3_nt: TGTGCCACCAGCAAAGCGGGACAGGGATATGGCTACACCTTC
j_call: TRBJ1-2; clone_size: .; v_call: TRBV6-2/TRBV6-3; d_call: .; cdr3_aa: CASSYASGDYGYTF; cdr3_nt: TGTGCCAGCAGTTATGCGTCAGGGGACTATGGCTACACCTTC
j_call: TRBJ1-2; clone_size: .; v_call: TRBV6-5; d_call: TRBD1; cdr3_aa: CASRAPGQTCGYTF; cdr3_nt: TGTGCCAGCAGGGCACCGGGACAGACATGTGGCTACACCTTC
j_call: TRBJ2-7; clone_size: .; v_call: TRBV7-2; d_call: .; cdr3_aa: CASSLAIGQRSYEQYF; cdr3_nt: TGTGCCAGCAGCTTAGCGATTGGACAGAGATCCTACGAGCAGTACTTC
j_call: TRBJ1-2; clone_size: .; v_call: TRBV4-1; d_call: .; cdr3_aa: CASSQGQAVYGYTF; cdr3_nt: TGCGCCAGCAGCCAAGGACAGGCCGTCTATGGCTACACCTTC
j_call: TRBJ2-1; clone_size: .; v_call: TRBV5-1; d_call: .; cdr3_aa: CASKGGPNSYNEQFF; cdr3_nt: TGCGCCAGCAAGGGTGGCCCTAACTCCTACAATGAGCAGTTCTTC
j_call: TRBJ2-1; clone_size: few; v_call: TRBV11-3; d_call: .; cdr3_aa: CASSLLAGRYNEQFF; cdr3_nt: TGTGCCAGCAGCTTATTGGCGGGAAGGTACAATGAGCAGTTCTTC
j_call: TRBJ1-2; clone_size: few; v_call: TRBV2; d_call: .; cdr3_aa: CASSASTVLGYTF; cdr3_nt: TGTGCCAGCAGCGCTTCCACAGTATTGGGCTACACCTTC
j_call: TRBJ2-1; clone_size: .; v_call: TRBV4-3; d_call: .; cdr3_aa: CASSQGLPGAGMGNEQFF; cdr3_nt: TGCGCCAGCAGCCAAGGTCTACCAGGGGCGGGGATGGGCAATGAGCAGTTCTTC
j_call: TRBJ2-5; clone_size: .; v_call: TRBV11-3; d_call: .; cdr3_aa: CASSLRQGLQQETQYF; cdr3_nt: TGTGCCAGCAGCTTACGGCAGGGGCTACAACAAGAGACCCAGTACTTC
j_call: TRBJ1-1; clone_size: .; v_call: TRBV6-6; d_call: .; cdr3_aa: CASSYAIEGETEAFF; cdr3_nt: TGTGCCAGCAGTTACGCCATCGAGGGGGAGACTGAAGCTTTCTTT
j_call: TRBJ1-1; clone_size: .; v_call: TRBV4-1; d_call: .; cdr3_aa: CASNARDHFGAEAFF; cdr3_nt: TGCGCCAGCAACGCTCGGGACCACTTTGGGGCTGAAGCTTTCTTT
j_call: TRBJ2-5; clone_size: .; v_call: TRBV29-1; d_call: .; cdr3_aa: CSVEEQGDGEQYF; cdr3_nt: TGCAGCGTTGAAGAACAGGGTGACGGTGAGCAGTACTTC
j_call: TRBJ2-3; clone_size: few; v_call: TRBV12-3/TRBV12-4; d_call: .; cdr3_aa: CASSFGIDPSTDTQYF; cdr3_nt: TGTGCCAGCAGTTTCGGAATAGATCCTAGCACAGATACGCAGTATTTT
j_call: TRBJ2-1; clone_size: .; v_call: TRBV12-3/TRBV12-4; d_call: TRBD2; cdr3_aa: CASSPAGGLGEQFF; cdr3_nt: TGTGCCAGCAGCCCAGCGGGGGGGCTCGGTGAGCAGTTCTTC
j_call: TRBJ2-3; clone_size: .; v_call: TRBV7-9; d_call: TRBD1; cdr3_aa: CASSSRQGTTDTQYF; cdr3_nt: TGTGCCAGCAGCTCGAGACAGGGTACGACAGATACGCAGTATTTT
j_call: TRBJ1-3; clone_size: .; v_call: TRBV2; d_call: TRBD1; cdr3_aa: CASRSRTGTGSTIYF; cdr3_nt: TGTGCCAGCAGAAGTCGGACAGGAACTGGAAGCACCATATATTTT
j_call: TRBJ2-3; clone_size: few; v_call: TRBV7-9; d_call: .; cdr3_aa: CASSPSVGTDTQYF; cdr3_nt: TGTGCCAGCAGCCCCTCCGTGGGGACAGATACGCAGTATTTT
j_call: TRBJ1-6; clone_size: .; v_call: TRBV20-1; d_call: TRBD1; cdr3_aa: CSARETGYNSPLHF; cdr3_nt: TGCAGTGCTAGAGAGACAGGGTATAATTCACCCCTCCACTTT
j_call: TRBJ2-3; clone_size: .; v_call: TRBV5-1; d_call: TRBD1; cdr3_aa: CASSLGGQGNIADTQYF; cdr3_nt: TGCGCCAGCAGCTTGGGTGGACAGGGGAATATAGCAGATACGCAGTATTTT
j_call: TRBJ2-1; clone_size: many; v_call: TRBV20-1; d_call: .; cdr3_aa: CSAHSNEQFF; cdr3_nt: TGCAGTGCTCACTCGAATGAGCAGTTCTTC
j_call: TRBJ2-3; clone_size: .; v_call: TRBV7-7; d_call: TRBD1; cdr3_aa: CASSLGDRRADTQYF; cdr3_nt: TGTGCTAGCAGCTTAGGGGACAGGAGGGCGGATACGCAGTATTTT